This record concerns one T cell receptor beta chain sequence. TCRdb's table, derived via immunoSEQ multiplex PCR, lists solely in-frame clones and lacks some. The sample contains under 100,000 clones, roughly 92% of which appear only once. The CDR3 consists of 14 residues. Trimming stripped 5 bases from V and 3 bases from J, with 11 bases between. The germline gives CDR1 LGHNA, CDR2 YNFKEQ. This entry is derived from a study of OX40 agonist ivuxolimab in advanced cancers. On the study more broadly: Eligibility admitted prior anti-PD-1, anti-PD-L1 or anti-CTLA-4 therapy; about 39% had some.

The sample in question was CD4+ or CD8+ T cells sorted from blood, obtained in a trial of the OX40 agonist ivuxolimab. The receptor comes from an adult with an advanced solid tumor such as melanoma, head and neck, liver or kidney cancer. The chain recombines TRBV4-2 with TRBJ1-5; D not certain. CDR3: CASSFDTFNQPQHF. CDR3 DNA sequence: TGTGCCAGCAGCTTTGACACTTTCAATCAGCCCCAGCATTTT.